A selection of T cell receptor beta chains follows, all from one sample in a study of blood T cell repertoires in COVID-19. Method: immunoSEQ multiplex PCR; TCRdb's copy keeps in-frame clones and lacks some. The data hold roughly 160,000 clones, with 83% observed a single time. The sample taken for sequencing was peripheral blood. The receptors were gathered from an elderly woman with acute or convalescent COVID-19. Both conserved end residues are part of each CDR3. The D gene is left open where the match is weak. Rows give clone size only sometimes, using once, few, many, or a class for an expanded clone.

D | J | size | V | CDR3 | DNA
TRBD2 | TRBJ2-2 | . | TRBV15 | CATSRHVGLASTGELFF | TGTGCCACCAGCAGACATGTGGGACTAGCGAGCACCGGGGAGCTGTTTTTT
. | TRBJ2-6 | . | TRBV2 | CASQFSGGGGSGANVLTF | TGTGCCAGCCAATTTTCAGGGGGCGGGGGTTCTGGGGCCAACGTCCTGACTTTC
TRBD2 | TRBJ2-7 | . | TRBV2 | CAVGQRGTYEQYF | TGTGCCGTAGGTCAGCGGGGGACCTACGAGCAGTACTTC
. | TRBJ1-5 | . | TRBV6-1 | CASSEQVGQPQHF | TGTGCCAGCAGTGAACAGGTTGGGCAGCCCCAGCATTTT
TRBD1 | TRBJ2-1 | . | TRBV30 | CAWGRTGRNEQFF | TGTGCCTGGGGCCGGACAGGGAGGAATGAGCAGTTCTTC
. | TRBJ2-5 | few | TRBV29-1 | CSVVPEDQETQYF | TGCAGCGTTGTTCCAGAAGACCAAGAGACCCAGTACTTC
TRBD2 | TRBJ2-7 | . | TRBV28 | CASRTSLTYEQYF | TGTGCCAGCCGGACTAGTCTTACCTACGAGCAGTACTTC
. | TRBJ2-7 | once | TRBV12-3/TRBV12-4 | CASSSTSSYEQYF | TGTGCCAGCAGTTCCACTAGCTCCTACGAGCAGTACTTC
TRBD2 | TRBJ2-3 | . | TRBV3-1/TRBV3-2 | CASSRLAGEVTDTQYF | TGTGCCAGCAGCCGACTAGCGGGGGAGGTCACAGATACGCAGTATTTT
. | TRBJ1-1 | . | TRBV29-1 | CSVEEPGLNTEAFF | TGCAGCGTTGAAGAGCCAGGGCTGAACACTGAAGCTTTCTTT
. | TRBJ2-1 | . | TRBV18 | CASSADRNTYNEQFF | TGTGCCAGCTCAGCGGACAGAAATACCTACAATGAGCAGTTCTTC
. | TRBJ2-3 | few | TRBV3-1/TRBV3-2 | CASSQEGARGTDTQYF | TGTGCCAGCAGCCAAGAAGGAGCTCGGGGCACAGATACGCAGTATTTT
. | TRBJ2-1 | once | TRBV15 | CATSRDGGRNEQFF | TGTGCCACCAGCAGAGATGGGGGCAGGAATGAGCAGTTCTTC
. | TRBJ1-1 | . | TRBV6-5 | CASREIRDREAFF | TGTGCCAGCAGGGAGATCCGCGACAGGGAAGCTTTCTTT
. | TRBJ1-1 | . | TRBV6-1 | CASSDVQANTEAFF | TGTGCCAGCAGTGATGTTCAGGCGAACACTGAAGCTTTCTTT
. | TRBJ2-2 | few | TRBV11-2 | CASSLSTTRAGELFF | TGTGCCAGCAGCCTATCCACGACCAGGGCAGGGGAGCTGTTTTTT
TRBD1 | TRBJ2-2 | . | TRBV19 | CATEGQGHGELFF | TGTGCCACAGAGGGACAGGGCCACGGGGAGCTGTTTTTT
TRBD1 | TRBJ1-1 | . | TRBV4-3 | CASSQDLIQGALNTEAFF | TGCGCCAGCAGCCAAGATCTGATTCAGGGGGCGTTGAACACTGAAGCTTTCTTT
. | TRBJ2-2 | . | TRBV6-4 | CASSTGGHSGELFF | TGTGCCAGCAGTACGGGGGGCCATTCCGGGGAGCTGTTTTTT
TRBD1 | TRBJ2-3 | . | TRBV25-1 | CASTSGGDTQYF | TGTGCCAGCACCTCAGGGGGAGATACGCAGTATTTT
. | TRBJ2-7 | . | TRBV11-2 | CASSLNPDGTEQYF | TGTGCCAGCAGCTTAAATCCCGATGGCACCGAGCAGTACTTC
. | TRBJ2-5 | few | TRBV5-4 | CASSLGDSLAETQYF | TGTGCCAGCAGCTTGGGGGACTCACTGGCCGAGACCCAGTACTTC
. | TRBJ1-3 | . | TRBV19 | CASSIGLISGNTIYF | TGTGCCAGTAGTATAGGTCTTATCTCTGGAAACACCATATATTTT
. | TRBJ2-1 | many | TRBV29-1 | CSAGGGENEQFF | TGCAGCGCTGGGGGGGGCGAGAATGAGCAGTTCTTC
. | TRBJ1-1 | . | TRBV19 | CASSTFGRNLNTEAFF | TGTGCCAGTAGTACCTTCGGCAGGAATTTGAACACTGAAGCTTTCTTT
. | TRBJ1-1 | . | TRBV5-1 | CASSLGMNTEAFF | TGCGCCAGCAGCCTCGGTATGAACACTGAAGCTTTCTTT
. | TRBJ2-5 | . | TRBV24-1 | CATSVGHSSQETQYF | TGTGCCACCAGTGTCGGACACAGCTCCCAAGAGACCCAGTACTTC
. | TRBJ2-7 | . | TRBV7-2 | CASSPQSGGDYEQYF | TGTGCCAGCAGCCCCCAATCGGGGGGCGACTACGAGCAGTACTTC
TRBD2 | TRBJ2-5 | . | TRBV9 | CASSVATAGTSGGQETQYF | TGTGCCAGCAGCGTAGCTACGGCGGGGACTAGCGGGGGCCAAGAGACCCAGTACTTC
TRBD1 | TRBJ1-1 | many | TRBV27 | CASSDRGSTEAFF | TGTGCCAGCAGCGACAGGGGTTCCACTGAAGCTTTCTTT
. | TRBJ2-1 | . | TRBV6-6 | CASSRPGTAYNEQFF | TGTGCCAGCAGTAGGCCCGGGACTGCCTACAATGAGCAGTTCTTC
TRBD2 | TRBJ2-1 | . | TRBV15 | CATSTPSGNYNEQFF | TGTGCCACCAGCACCCCTAGCGGGAACTACAATGAGCAGTTCTTC
TRBD1 | TRBJ1-2 | . | TRBV18 | CASSSSTGDYGYTF | TGTGCCAGCTCATCCTCGACAGGGGACTATGGCTACACCTTC
. | TRBJ1-2 | once | TRBV28 | CASQSGWYGYTF | TGTGCCAGCCAATCGGGGTGGTATGGCTACACCTTC
TRBD1 | TRBJ2-1 | . | TRBV7-9 | CASSLDGQGAEQFF | TGTGCCAGCAGCTTAGACGGACAGGGTGCGGAGCAGTTCTTC
TRBD2 | TRBJ2-7 | . | TRBV6-2/TRBV6-3 | CASSTTSGSSYEQYF | TGTGCCAGCAGTACCACTAGCGGGAGCTCCTACGAGCAGTACTTC
. | TRBJ1-2 | . | TRBV4-1 | CASSPGGARANYGYTF | TGCGCCAGCAGCCCCGGCGGGGCCAGAGCTAACTATGGCTACACCTTC
TRBD1 | TRBJ2-7 | . | TRBV11-3 | CASSPRAGTANEQYF | TGTGCCAGCAGCCCCAGAGCCGGGACAGCGAACGAGCAGTACTTC
. | TRBJ2-5 | . | TRBV15 | CATSRDGREGETQYF | TGTGCCACCAGCAGAGATGGCAGGGAAGGAGAGACCCAGTACTTC
TRBD1 | TRBJ2-7 | . | TRBV6-2/TRBV6-3 | CASSLLGQGIVYEQYF | TGTGCCAGCAGTCTGCTGGGACAGGGGATAGTCTACGAGCAGTACTTC
. | TRBJ1-2 | . | TRBV28 | CASLQGINGYTF | TGTGCCAGCCTCCAGGGAATCAATGGCTACACCTTC
TRBD1 | TRBJ2-1 | . | TRBV11-2 | CASSLGTGVDYNEQFF | TGTGCCAGCAGCTTAGGCACAGGGGTCGACTACAATGAGCAGTTCTTC
TRBD2 | TRBJ2-1 | . | TRBV24-1 | CATSDPGLHNEQFF | TGTGCCACCAGTGACCCGGGACTACACAATGAGCAGTTCTTC
. | TRBJ1-6 | once | TRBV27 | CASSRTRSSAPYNSPLHF | TGTGCCAGCAGTCGGACTAGATCCTCTGCTCCGTATAATTCACCCCTCCACTTT